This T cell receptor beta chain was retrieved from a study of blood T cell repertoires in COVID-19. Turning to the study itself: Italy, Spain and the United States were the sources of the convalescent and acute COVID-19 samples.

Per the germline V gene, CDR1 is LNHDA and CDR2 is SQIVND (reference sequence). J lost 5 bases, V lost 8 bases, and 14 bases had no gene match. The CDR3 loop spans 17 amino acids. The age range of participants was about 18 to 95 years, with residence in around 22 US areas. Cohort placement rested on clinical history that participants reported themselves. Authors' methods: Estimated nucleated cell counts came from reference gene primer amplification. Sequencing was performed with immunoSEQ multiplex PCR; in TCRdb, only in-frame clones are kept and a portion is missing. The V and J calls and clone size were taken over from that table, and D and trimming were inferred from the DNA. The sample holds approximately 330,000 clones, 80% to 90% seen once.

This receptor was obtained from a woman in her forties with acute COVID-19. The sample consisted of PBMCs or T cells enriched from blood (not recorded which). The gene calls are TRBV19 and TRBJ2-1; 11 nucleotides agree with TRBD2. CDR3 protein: CASGRTNGLAGDNEQFF. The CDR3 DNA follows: TGTGCCAGTGGTAGAACAAACGGACTAGCGGGTGACAATGAGCAGTTCTTC.